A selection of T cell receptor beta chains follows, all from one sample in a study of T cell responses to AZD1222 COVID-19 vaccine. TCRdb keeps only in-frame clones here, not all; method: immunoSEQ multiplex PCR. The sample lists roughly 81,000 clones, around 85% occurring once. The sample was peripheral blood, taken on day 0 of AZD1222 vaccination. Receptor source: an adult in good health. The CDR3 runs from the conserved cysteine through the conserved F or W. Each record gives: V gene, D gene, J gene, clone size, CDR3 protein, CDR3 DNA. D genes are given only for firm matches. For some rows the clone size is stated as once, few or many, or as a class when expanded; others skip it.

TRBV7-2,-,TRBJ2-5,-,CASRRGQQETQYF,TGTGCCAGCAGGCGGGGGCAGCAAGAGACCCAGTACTTC
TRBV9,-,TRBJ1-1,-,CASSSDSNEAFF,TGTGCCAGCAGCTCGGACAGTAATGAAGCTTTCTTT
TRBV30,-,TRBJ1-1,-,CAWKGGGTAFF,TGTGCCTGGAAGGGAGGGGGAACTGCTTTCTTT
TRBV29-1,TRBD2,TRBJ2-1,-,CSVELLAGVVWGNEQFF,TGCAGCGTTGAACTACTAGCGGGAGTTGTCTGGGGAAATGAGCAGTTCTTC
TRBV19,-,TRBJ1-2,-,CASRAVRGGYTF,TGTGCCAGTAGAGCGGTGAGAGGGGGCTACACCTTC
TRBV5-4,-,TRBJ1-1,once,CASSLPAITEAFF,TGTGCCAGCAGCTTGCCAGCCATAACTGAAGCTTTCTTT
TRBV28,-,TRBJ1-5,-,CASRAVSQPQHF,TGTGCCAGCAGGGCCGTATCTCAGCCCCAGCATTTT
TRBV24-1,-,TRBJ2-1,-,CATWDGSYNEQFF,TGTGCCACCTGGGACGGGTCCTACAATGAGCAGTTCTTC
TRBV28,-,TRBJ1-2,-,CASSRGTTIYGYTF,TGTGCCAGCAGTCGTGGGACCACAATTTATGGCTACACCTTC
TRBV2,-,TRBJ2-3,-,CASSDERVFTDTQYF,TGTGCCAGCAGTGACGAGAGGGTTTTCACAGATACGCAGTATTTT
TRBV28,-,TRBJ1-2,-,CASSSGKGFYGYTF,TGTGCCAGCAGTTCCGGGAAGGGGTTCTATGGCTACACCTTC
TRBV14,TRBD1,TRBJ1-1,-,CASSQLRTGVITEAFF,TGTGCCAGCAGCCAACTTAGGACAGGTGTTATCACTGAAGCTTTCTTT
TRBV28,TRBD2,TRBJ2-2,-,CASSRTRPGELFF,TGTGCCAGCAGTCGGACTAGACCGGGGGAGCTGTTTTTT
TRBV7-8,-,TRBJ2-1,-,CASSEGVYNEQFF,TGTGCCAGCAGCGAGGGAGTATACAATGAGCAGTTCTTC
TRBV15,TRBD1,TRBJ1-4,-,CATSREGTGGREKLFF,TGTGCCACCAGCAGAGAGGGGACAGGGGGCCGAGAAAAACTGTTTTTT
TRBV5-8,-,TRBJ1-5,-,CASSLRQGYGNQPQHF,TGTGCCAGCAGCTTGCGGCAGGGGTATGGCAATCAGCCCCAGCATTTT
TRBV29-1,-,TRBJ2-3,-,CSVDTGTTDTQYF,TGCAGCGTTGATACTGGGACCACAGATACGCAGTATTTT
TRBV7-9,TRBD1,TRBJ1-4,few,CASSRDRGQSEKLFF,TGTGCCAGCAGCCGCGACAGGGGGCAAAGTGAAAAACTGTTTTTT
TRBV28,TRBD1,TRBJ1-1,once,CASSRPLAGTEDTEAFF,TGTGCCAGCAGCCGACCCCTCGCCGGGACAGAGGACACTGAAGCTTTCTTT
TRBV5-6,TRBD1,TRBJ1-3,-,CASSRTGTPFSGNTIYF,TGTGCCAGCAGCAGGACAGGGACTCCCTTCTCTGGAAACACCATATATTTT
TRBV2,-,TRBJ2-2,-,CASSETRANTGELFF,TGTGCCAGCAGCGAGACAAGGGCTAACACCGGGGAGCTGTTTTTT
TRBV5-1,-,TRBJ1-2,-,CASSSPDRGGYTF,TGCGCCAGCAGCTCCCCGGACCGGGGGGGCTACACCTTC
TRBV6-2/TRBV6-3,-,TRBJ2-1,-,CASSYSDRGNEQFF,TGTGCCAGCAGTTACTCGGATAGGGGTAATGAGCAGTTCTTC
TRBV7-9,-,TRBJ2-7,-,CARPKTYEQYF,TGTGCCAGGCCAAAAACCTACGAGCAGTACTTC
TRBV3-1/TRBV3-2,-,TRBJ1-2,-,CASSQGVPRDYGYTF,TGTGCCAGCAGCCAAGGGGTCCCCAGAGACTATGGCTACACCTTC
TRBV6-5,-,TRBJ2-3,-,CASSYGGGTDTQYF,TGTGCCAGCAGTTACGGCGGGGGCACAGATACGCAGTATTTT
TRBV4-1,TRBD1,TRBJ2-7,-,CASSPRGTGEGEQYF,TGCGCCAGCAGCCCACGAGGGACAGGGGAAGGCGAGCAGTACTTC
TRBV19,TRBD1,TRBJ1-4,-,CASSIRTGRFSTNEKLFF,TGTGCCAGTAGTATACGGACAGGGCGATTTTCAACTAATGAAAAACTGTTTTTT
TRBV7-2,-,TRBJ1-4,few,CASSTKTGRGEKLFF,TGTGCCAGCAGCACAAAAACAGGGAGGGGTGAAAAACTGTTTTTT
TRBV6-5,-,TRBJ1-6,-,CASSYGQGNSPLHF,TGTGCCAGCAGTTACGGGCAGGGGAATTCACCCCTCCACTTT
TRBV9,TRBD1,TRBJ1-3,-,CASSSRQGGNTIYF,TGTGCCAGCAGCTCTCGACAGGGAGGAAACACCATATATTTT
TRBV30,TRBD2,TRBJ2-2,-,CARKASGSGELFF,TGTGCCCGGAAGGCTAGCGGGTCCGGGGAGCTGTTTTTT
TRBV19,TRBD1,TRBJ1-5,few,CASSLGQAYNQPQHF,TGTGCCAGTAGTTTGGGACAGGCCTACAATCAGCCCCAGCATTTT
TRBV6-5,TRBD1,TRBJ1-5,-,CASRRTGVNQPQHF,TGTGCCAGCAGAAGGACAGGGGTTAATCAGCCCCAGCATTTT
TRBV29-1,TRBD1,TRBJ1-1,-,CSVDRGRGTEAFF,TGCAGCGTGGACAGGGGGCGGGGGACTGAAGCTTTCTTT
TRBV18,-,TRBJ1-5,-,CASSPDTNQPQHF,TGTGCCAGCTCACCGGACACCAATCAGCCCCAGCATTTT
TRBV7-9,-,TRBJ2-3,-,CASRKEGALSTDTQYF,TGTGCCAGCCGAAAGGAGGGAGCGCTTAGCACAGATACGCAGTATTTT
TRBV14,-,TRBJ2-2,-,CASSQSVNTGELFF,TGTGCCAGCAGCCAATCGGTGAACACCGGGGAGCTGTTTTTT
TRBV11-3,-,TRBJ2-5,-,CASSLDYGGETQYF,TGTGCCAGCAGCTTAGATTACGGGGGAGAGACCCAGTACTTC
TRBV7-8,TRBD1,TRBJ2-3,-,CASSLARGTGTGSISRDTQYF,TGTGCCAGCAGCTTAGCGCGGGGGACGGGGACAGGGTCTATTTCGAGAGATACGCAGTATTTT
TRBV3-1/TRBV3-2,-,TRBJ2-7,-,CASSQGGNSYEQYF,TGTGCCAGCAGCCAAGGGGGTAATTCCTACGAGCAGTACTTC
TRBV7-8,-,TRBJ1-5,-,CASSQGPLGMKPQHF,TGTGCCAGCAGCCAGGGACCTTTAGGGATGAAGCCCCAGCATTTT
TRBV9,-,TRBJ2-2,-,CASSVEGFAAGELFF,TGTGCCAGCAGCGTAGAGGGATTTGCAGCCGGGGAGCTGTTTTTT
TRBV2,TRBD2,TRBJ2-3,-,CASKLAGHTDTQYF,TGTGCCAGCAAACTAGCGGGTCATACAGATACGCAGTATTTT
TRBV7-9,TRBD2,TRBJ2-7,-,CASSPPWGTSLSSYEQYF,TGTGCCAGCAGCCCCCCCTGGGGGACTAGTTTGAGCTCCTACGAGCAGTACTTC
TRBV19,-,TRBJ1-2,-,CASSPQEGVYYGYTF,TGTGCCAGTAGTCCCCAGGAGGGAGTATACTATGGCTACACCTTC
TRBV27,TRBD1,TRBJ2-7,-,CASSYRPRDRGYEQYF,TGTGCCAGCAGTTATCGGCCCCGGGACAGGGGATACGAGCAGTACTTC
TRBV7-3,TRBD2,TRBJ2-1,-,CASSKQAGEPGNEQFF,TGTGCCAGCAGCAAACAAGCGGGAGAGCCGGGAAATGAGCAGTTCTTC
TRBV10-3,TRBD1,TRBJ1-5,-,CAISESHRGRGNQPQHF,TGTGCCATCAGTGAGTCCCACAGGGGAAGGGGCAATCAGCCCCAGCATTTT
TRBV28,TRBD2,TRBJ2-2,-,CASRSSGRANTGELFF,TGTGCCAGCAGATCTAGCGGGAGAGCGAACACCGGGGAGCTGTTTTTT
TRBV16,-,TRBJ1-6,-,CASSFGGDSPLHF,TGTGCCAGCAGCTTTGGAGGGGACTCACCCCTCCACTTT
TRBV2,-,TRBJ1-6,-,CASKGGTDNSPLHF,TGTGCCAGCAAGGGGGGAACCGATAATTCACCCCTCCACTTT
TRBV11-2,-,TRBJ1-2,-,CASSSTYGYTF,TGTGCCAGCAGCTCTACCTATGGCTACACCTTC
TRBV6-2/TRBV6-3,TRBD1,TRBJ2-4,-,CASSPGQGIAKNIQYF,TGTGCCAGCAGTCCGGGACAGGGGATAGCCAAAAACATTCAGTACTTC
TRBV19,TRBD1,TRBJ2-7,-,CASSEDRAISYEQYF,TGTGCCAGTAGCGAGGACAGGGCAATTTCCTACGAGCAGTACTTC
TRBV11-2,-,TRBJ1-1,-,CASSPRDGGPTEAFF,TGTGCCAGCAGCCCCCGGGACGGCGGGCCCACTGAAGCTTTCTTT